The 20 T cell receptor beta chains reported below all come from one sample, sequenced in a study of blood T cell repertoires in COVID-19. Produced via immunoSEQ multiplex PCR; TCRdb's table is partial and in-frame only. The profile covers 250,000 or so clones, with more than 65% appearing a single time and approximately 3.6% taken by the ten largest. The sequenced sample consisted of PBMCs or T cells enriched from blood (not recorded which). The receptors shown here come from a man between 50 and 59 years old who had recovered from COVID-19.

The V and J genes are TRBV5-4 and TRBJ2-7; 9 bases match TRBD2. The germline CDR1 and CDR2 sequences are SGHNT and YYREEE (reference sequence). The CDR3 is made up of 14 amino acids. Unmatched junction bases numbered 4, after V lost 2 bases and J lost 4 bases. CDR3 bases: TGTGCCAGCAGCTTCGAGCGGGAGGAATACGAGCAGTACTTC. It specifies CASSFEREEYEQYF.

This sequence joins TRBV7-6 and TRBJ2-3, with D hard to call. V lost 0 bases, J lost 2 bases, and 12 bases lay in between. Per the germline V gene, CDR1 is SGHVS and CDR2 is FNYEAQ. This CDR3 is 16 amino acids long. CDR3 DNA: TGTGCCAGCAGCTTAGCCCCCGGTGTTCTCACAGATACGCAGTATTTT. This translates into CASSLAPGVLTDTQYF.

This clone was seen only once. The chain has TRBV3-1 (or the pseudogene TRBV3-2) and TRBJ1-1; the D gene is possibly TRBD1 (5 bases). The CDR3 runs 16 residues. Germline assignment: CDR1 LGHDT and CDR2 YNNKEL (reference sequence). Between the trimmed V and J ends, which lost 2 bases and 0 bases, there was a span of 13 bases. The CDR3 sequence is CASSQLSGGMNTEAFF. CDR3 nucleotide sequence: TGTGCCAGCAGCCAATTATCGGGGGGTATGAACACTGAAGCTTTCTTT.

This chain links TRBV10-3 with TRBJ1-2, with D perhaps matching TRBD1 (6 bases). Per germline, CDR1 ENHRY and CDR2 SYGVKD. The CDR3 runs 15 residues. Trimming removed 7 bases from V and 2 bases from J, with 17 bases in between. The CDR3 loop reads CAITLEDSSNYGYTF. CDR3 sequence (DNA): TGTGCCATCACCCTAGAGGACAGCTCAAACTATGGCTACACCTTC.

The J gene is TRBJ2-1, the V gene TRBV11-2; D possibly corresponds to TRBD2 (5 bases). V was trimmed by 5 bases and J by 7 bases, leaving 18 bases between them. This CDR3 region has 15 residues. The V gene's germline CDR1 is SGHAT and CDR2 FQNNGV. The DNA for the CDR3 is TGTGCCAGCAGCCCAGACTACTGGGCTAGGAATGAGCAGTTCTTC. This translates into CASSPDYWARNEQFF.

The gene calls are TRBV27 and TRBJ1-6; D is unresolved. The CDR3 runs to 14 residues. Deletions cut 2 bases from V and 4 bases from J, with 6 bases between. In germline, CDR1 is MNHEY, CDR2 SMNVEV (reference sequence). The CDR3 coding sequence is TGTGCCAGCAGTTTACCGGGTTATAATTCACCCCTCCACTTT. It codes for CASSLPGYNSPLHF.

J is TRBJ1-1 and V is TRBV7-3; TRBD1 is a possible D gene (6 bases). This CDR3 comprises 16 residues. Germline V gene sequence: CDR1 SGHTA, CDR2 FQGTGA. Trimming pared 0 bases from V and 1 base from J, leaving 12 bases between. The CDR3 DNA reads as TGTGCCAGCAGCTTAACTGGATTACAGGGGAACACTGAAGCTTTCTTT. This codes for CASSLTGLQGNTEAFF.

This chain links TRBV7-2 with TRBJ1-5, with D possibly matching TRBD1 (6 bases). V gave up 5 bases and J gave up 3 bases, with 14 bases separating them. There are 15 residues in the CDR3. Germline assignment: CDR1 SGHTA and CDR2 FQGNSA. The CDR3 nucleotides are TGTGCCAGCAGCCCGAGGTCAGGGGCCAATCAGCCCCAGCATTTT. Its translation is CASSPRSGANQPQHF.

The chain carries TRBV5-1 and TRBJ1-2; D call uncertain. The V end was cut by 0 bases, the J end by 3 bases, with 9 bases between. The CDR3 spans 14 residues. Germline CDR1 is SGHRS and CDR2 is YFSETQ. As DNA, the CDR3 is TGCGCCAGCAGCTTGGGCGGAGCCCACTATGGCTACACCTTC. This sequence encodes CASSLGGAHYGYTF.

This clone was picked up a small number of times. The DNA for the CDR3 is TGTGCCAGCAGCCCCCCGGGGAGTTTGGAAGCTTTCTTT. It encodes CASSPPGSLEAFF. This rearrangement joins TRBV7-2 to TRBJ1-1; D is undetermined. V was pared by 5 bases and J by 8 bases, with 15 bases between. The germline V gene has CDR1 SGHTA and CDR2 FQGNSA. The CDR3 has 13 residues.

The gene calls are TRBV27 and TRBJ1-2; 7 positions match TRBD1. Germline trimming cut 6 bases from V and 3 bases from J; bases unmatched to any gene: 10. Germline V gives CDR1 MNHEY, CDR2 SMNVEV (reference sequence). There are 15 residues in the CDR3. DNA for the CDR3: TGTGCCAGCAGCCCCGACAGGGAAATATACTATGGCTACACCTTC. This gives the protein CASSPDREIYYGYTF.

The CDR3, as DNA: TGTGCCAGCGGTCGGGGGGACCCAGATACGCAGTATTTT. Translation: CASGRGDPDTQYF. The chain couples TRBV7-2 to TRBJ2-3; 7 bases agree with TRBD2. The CDR3 contains 13 residues. With 8 bases clipped from V and 4 bases from J, the junction kept 6 bases outside the gene matches. Germline loops: CDR1 SGHTA, CDR2 FQGNSA.

The chain links TRBV19 to TRBJ2-1; 9 positions match TRBD1. This CDR3 has 15 residues. Germline CDR1 is LNHDA and CDR2 is SQIVND (reference sequence). Trimming removed 5 bases from V and 8 bases from J; junction bases left unmatched: 10. The CDR3 region has the DNA TGTGCCAGTAGTGACCAGGGGACAGGGCGGGATGAGCAGTTCTTC. Its translation: CASSDQGTGRDEQFF.

This clone was counted between two and nine times. The V and J genes are TRBV10-3 and TRBJ1-3; D remains unclear. Germline V gene sequence: CDR1 ENHRY, CDR2 SYGVKD. With 6 bases removed from V and 0 bases from J, the gap between germline ends came to 12 bases. The CDR3 contains 15 residues. This CDR3 is CAIRPDTSSGNTIYF. DNA of the CDR3: TGTGCCATCAGGCCCGACACTTCCTCTGGAAACACCATATATTTT.

Ten or more counts support this clone. The V and J genes are TRBV15 and TRBJ2-7, with TRBD2 as a possible D gene (5 bases). The CDR3 contains 15 residues. Trimming removed 6 bases at V and 3 bases at J, with 18 bases between. CDR1 LNHNV and CDR2 YYDKDF come from the germline V gene (reference sequence). CDR3 sequence reads: CATRNKDGEFYEQYF. As DNA, the CDR3 is TGTGCCACCAGGAACAAAGACGGGGAGTTCTACGAGCAGTACTTC. The full variable domain, rest sourced from reference TRBV15 and TRBJ2-7, is DAMVIQNPRYQVTQFGKPVTLSCSQTLNHNVMYWYQQKSSQAPKLLFHYYDKDFNNEADTPDNFQSRRPNTSFCFLDIRSPGLGDTAMYLCATRNKDGEFYEQYFGPGTRLTVT.

The chain links TRBV7-9 to TRBJ2-3, with TRBD2 identical over 7 bases. The V segment lost 3 bases and the J segment 2 bases; nucleotides outside the gene matches: 5. The CDR3 is 15 residues long. CDR1 and CDR2 from the germline V gene are SEHNR and FQNEAQ (reference sequence). Written as DNA, the CDR3 is TGTGCCAGCAGCTTTGGGGGGGACTCCACAGATACGCAGTATTTT. It translates to CASSFGGDSTDTQYF.

The rearrangement joins TRBV4-2 to TRBJ2-3, with 13 nucleotides matching TRBD2. CDR1 is LGHNA, CDR2 YNFKEQ, per germline. The length of the CDR3 is 16 residues. V lost 1 base to trimming and J lost 3 bases; unmatched junction nucleotides: 1. The CDR3 coding sequence is TGTGCCAGCAGCCAAGCGGGACTAGCGGGAACAGATACGCAGTATTTT. Translating gives CASSQAGLAGTDTQYF.

The V and J genes are TRBV29-1 and TRBJ2-7; D unclear. Trimming removed 2 bases from V and 0 bases from J, with 5 bases in between. Germline V gene data show CDR1 as SQVTM and CDR2 as ANQGSEA. The CDR3 length is 12 residues. The CDR3: CSVEQASYEQYF. CDR3 bases: TGCAGCGTTGAACAGGCCTCCTACGAGCAGTACTTC.

V and J are TRBV19 and TRBJ2-3; 7 nucleotides align to TRBD1. With V trimmed by 5 bases and J by 0 bases, 5 bases remained unmatched. This CDR3 is 15 amino acids long. Germline values: CDR1 LNHDA, CDR2 SQIVND (reference sequence). CDR3 sequence: CASSADRLSTDTQYF. The CDR3 coding sequence is TGTGCCAGTAGTGCGGACAGGCTCAGCACAGATACGCAGTATTTT. The complete variable domain, with remaining parts taken from reference TRBV19 and TRBJ2-3, reads DGGITQSPKYLFRKEGQNVTLSCEQNLNHDAMYWYRQDPGQGLRLIYYSQIVNDFQKGDIAEGYSVSREKKESFPLTVTSAQKNPTAFYLCASSADRLSTDTQYFGPGTRLTVL.

This chain joins TRBV7-2 and TRBJ1-3; D is undetermined. Trimming stripped 1 base from V and 4 bases from J, with 14 bases between. CDR1 and CDR2 from the germline V gene are SGHTA and FQGNSA. The CDR3 extends over 16 amino acids. In DNA form, the CDR3 reads TGTGCCAGCAGCTTAGTGGGCAACGCTGGGGGAAACACCATATATTTT. Protein: CASSLVGNAGGNTIYF.